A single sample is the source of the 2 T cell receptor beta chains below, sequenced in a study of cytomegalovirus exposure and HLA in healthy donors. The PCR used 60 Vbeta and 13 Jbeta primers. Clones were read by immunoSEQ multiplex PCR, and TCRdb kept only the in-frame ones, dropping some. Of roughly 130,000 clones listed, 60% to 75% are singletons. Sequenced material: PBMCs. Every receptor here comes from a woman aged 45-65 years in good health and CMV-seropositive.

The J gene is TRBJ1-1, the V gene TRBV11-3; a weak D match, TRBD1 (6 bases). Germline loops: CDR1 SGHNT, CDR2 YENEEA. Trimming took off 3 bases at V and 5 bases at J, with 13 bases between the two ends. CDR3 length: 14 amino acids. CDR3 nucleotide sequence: TGTGCCAGCAGCTTTCGCGGGGGCAGGACTGAAGCTTTCTTT. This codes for CASSFRGGRTEAFF. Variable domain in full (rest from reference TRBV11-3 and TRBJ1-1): EAGVVQSPRYKIIEKKQPVAFWCNPISGHNTLYWYLQNLGQGPELLIRYENEEAVDDSQLPKDRFSAERLKGVDSTLKIQPAELGDSAVYLCASSFRGGRTEAFFGQGTRLTVV.

CDR3 in amino acids: CASSIEQFGGYTF. The CDR3 bases are TGTGCCAGTAGTATTGAACAGTTTGGAGGCTACACCTTC. The chain is built from TRBV19 and TRBJ1-2; D gene unclear. CDR1 is LNHDA, CDR2 SQIVND, per germline (reference sequence). V lost 3 bases and J 8 bases, leaving 13 bases between the germline ends. The CDR3 sequence is 13 residues long.